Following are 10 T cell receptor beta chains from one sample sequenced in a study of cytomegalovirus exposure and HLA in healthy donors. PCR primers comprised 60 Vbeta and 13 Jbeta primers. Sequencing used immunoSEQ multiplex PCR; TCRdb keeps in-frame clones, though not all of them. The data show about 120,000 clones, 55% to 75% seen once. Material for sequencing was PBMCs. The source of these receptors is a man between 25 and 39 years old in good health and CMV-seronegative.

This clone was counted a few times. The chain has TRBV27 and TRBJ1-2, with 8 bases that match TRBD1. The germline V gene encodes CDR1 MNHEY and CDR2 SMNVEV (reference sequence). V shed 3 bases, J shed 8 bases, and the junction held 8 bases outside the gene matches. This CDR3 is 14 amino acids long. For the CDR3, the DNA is TGTGCCAGCAGTTTCCAAGACAGGGGCGGGGGCTACACCTTC. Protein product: CASSFQDRGGGYTF.

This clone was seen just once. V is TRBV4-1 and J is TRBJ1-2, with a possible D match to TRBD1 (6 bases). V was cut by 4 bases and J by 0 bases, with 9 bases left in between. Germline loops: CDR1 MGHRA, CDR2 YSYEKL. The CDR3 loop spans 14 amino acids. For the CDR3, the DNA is TGCGCCAGCAGCCTACAGGGAACTAACTATGGCTACACCTTC. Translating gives CASSLQGTNYGYTF.

This CDR3 is CASSLRTSGGDHYEQYF. In DNA, the CDR3 is TGCGCCAGCAGCCTAAGGACTAGCGGGGGGGACCACTACGAGCAGTACTTC. The genes are TRBV4-1 and TRBJ2-7; 15 bases are shared with TRBD2. V shed 4 bases, J shed 3 bases, and the junction held 7 bases outside the gene matches. Germline V gene sequence: CDR1 MGHRA, CDR2 YSYEKL. CDR3 length equals 17 residues.

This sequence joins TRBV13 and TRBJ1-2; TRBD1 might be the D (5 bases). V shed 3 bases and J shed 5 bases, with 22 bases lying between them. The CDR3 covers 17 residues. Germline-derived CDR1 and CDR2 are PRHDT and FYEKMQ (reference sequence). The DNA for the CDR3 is TGTGCCAGCAGCTTGGGGTTGGGACTAATCGGAAAATATGGCTACACCTTC. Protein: CASSLGLGLIGKYGYTF.

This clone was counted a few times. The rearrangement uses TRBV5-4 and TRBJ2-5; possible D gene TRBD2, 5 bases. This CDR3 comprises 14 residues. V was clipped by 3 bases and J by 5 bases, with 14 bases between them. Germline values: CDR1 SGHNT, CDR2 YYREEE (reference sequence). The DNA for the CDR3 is TGTGCCAGCAGCTCGCGGGCCGGCCCGGAGACCCAGTACTTC. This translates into CASSSRAGPETQYF.

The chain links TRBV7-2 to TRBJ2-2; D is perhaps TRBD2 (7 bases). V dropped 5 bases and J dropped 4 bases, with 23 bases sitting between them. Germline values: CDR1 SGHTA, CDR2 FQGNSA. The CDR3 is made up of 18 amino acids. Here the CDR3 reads CASSLRGTGGLTTGELFF. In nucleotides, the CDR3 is TGTGCCAGCAGCCTCCGCGGGACGGGGGGCCTTACCACCGGGGAGCTGTTTTTT.

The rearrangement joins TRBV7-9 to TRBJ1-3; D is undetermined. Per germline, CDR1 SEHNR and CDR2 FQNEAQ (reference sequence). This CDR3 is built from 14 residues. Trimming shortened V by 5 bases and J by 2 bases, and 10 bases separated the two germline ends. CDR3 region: CASSLWEAGNTIYF. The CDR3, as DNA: TGTGCCAGCAGCCTTTGGGAGGCTGGAAACACCATATATTTT.

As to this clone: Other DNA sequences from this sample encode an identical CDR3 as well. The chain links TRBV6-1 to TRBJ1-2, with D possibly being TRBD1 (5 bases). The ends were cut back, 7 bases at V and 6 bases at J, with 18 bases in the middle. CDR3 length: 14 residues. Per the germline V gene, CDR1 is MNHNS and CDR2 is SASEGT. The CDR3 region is CASNTGGSGDGYTF. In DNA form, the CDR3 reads TGTGCCAGCAATACGGGGGGAAGTGGTGATGGCTACACCTTC.

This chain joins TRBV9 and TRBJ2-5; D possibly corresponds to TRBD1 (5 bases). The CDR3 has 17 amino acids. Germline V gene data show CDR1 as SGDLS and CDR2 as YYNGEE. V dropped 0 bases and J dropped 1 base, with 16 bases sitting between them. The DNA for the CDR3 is TGTGCCAGCAGCGTAGACAGACCAGGGTCCGGCCAAGAGACCCAGTACTTC. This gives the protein CASSVDRPGSGQETQYF.

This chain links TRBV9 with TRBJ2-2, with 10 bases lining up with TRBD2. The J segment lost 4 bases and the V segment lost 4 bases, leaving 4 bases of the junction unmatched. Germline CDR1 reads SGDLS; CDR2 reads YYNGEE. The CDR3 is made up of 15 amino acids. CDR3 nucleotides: TGTGCCAGCAGCCCTAGCGGGGGATTCACCGGGGAGCTGTTTTTT. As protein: CASSPSGGFTGELFF.